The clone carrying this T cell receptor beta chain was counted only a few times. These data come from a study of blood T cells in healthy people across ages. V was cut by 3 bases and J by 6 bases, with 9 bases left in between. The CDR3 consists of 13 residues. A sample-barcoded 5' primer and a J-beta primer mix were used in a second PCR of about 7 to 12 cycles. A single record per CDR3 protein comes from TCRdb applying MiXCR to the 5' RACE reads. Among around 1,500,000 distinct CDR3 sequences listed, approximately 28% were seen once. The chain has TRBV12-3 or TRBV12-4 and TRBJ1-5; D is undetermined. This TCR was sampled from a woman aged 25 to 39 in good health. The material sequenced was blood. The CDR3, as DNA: TGTGCCAGCAGTTTGTCTGCTCCTCAGCCCCAGCATTTT. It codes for CASSLSAPQPQHF.